This TCR beta chain is drawn from a study of blood T cell repertoires in COVID-19. The repertoire was sequenced with immunoSEQ multiplex PCR; TCRdb's copy has only in-frame clones and lacks some. Here the sample spans about 280,000 clones, around 85% being singletons. The CDR3 contains 14 residues. CDR1 and CDR2 from the germline V gene are ENHRY and SYGVKD. V lost 4 bases and J lost 1, with 8 bases in between. Sequencing was done on a sample of peripheral blood. This receptor was taken from a man aged 50 or older with active or convalescent COVID-19. V and J are TRBV10-3 and TRBJ1-5; unclear D gene. The CDR3 is CAISAERSNQPQHF. CDR3 nucleotide sequence: TGTGCCATCAGTGCAGAGCGGAGCAATCAGCCCCAGCATTTT.